This T cell receptor beta chain was sequenced during a study of shared T cell receptors in the human thymus. The CDR3 sequence is 15 residues long. The V gene's germline CDR1 is SGHRS and CDR2 YFSETQ. V was shortened by 0 bases and J by 2 bases, with 12 bases between the two germline ends. Generated by immunoSEQ multiplex PCR, the TCRdb table keeps only in-frame clones and is missing some. The sample contains some 700,000 clones, 80% to 90% of which appear only once. These same data were also listed under a study on human thymus T cells.

This TCR came from a girl less than two years old with a congenital heart defect. The sample was thymocytes. The chain links TRBV5-1 to TRBJ2-7; TRBD1 might be the D (6 bases). The CDR3 is CASSLAPGTPYEQYF. The CDR3 DNA reads TGCGCCAGCAGCTTGGCCCCCGGGACACCCTACGAGCAGTACTTC. The entire variable domain, with the rest obtained from reference TRBV5-1 and TRBJ2-7, is as follows: KAGVTQTPRYLIKTRGQQVTLSCSPISGHRSVSWYQQTPGQGLQFLFEYFSETQRNKGNFPGRFSGRQFSNSRSEMNVSTLELGDSALYLCASSLAPGTPYEQYFGPGTRLTVT.